This T cell receptor (beta chain) emerged from a study of cytomegalovirus exposure and HLA in healthy donors (dated by TCRdb to about 2017). Context from the whole study: An earlier analysis of around 600 of the donors reported about 250 Gb of sequence data and 120 million or so unique TCR beta sequences from some 180 million T cells. Rather than drawing on any new phenotypic data, the later analysis identified candidate immune exposures from TCR beta sequences and the way those sequences occurred across donors. Among the roughly 430 genotyped donors, roughly 80% belonged to the genetic ancestry cluster associated with self-reported Caucasian donors. An early release that covered around 590 HLA-typed donors contained approximately 320 gigabases of sequencing data and 70 million to 100 million unique TCR sequences. The study aimed to test whether signatures of past pathogen exposure could be identified by cataloging public T cell receptors. High-throughput TCR immunosequencing, statistical association of individual TCRs with disease status, and machine learning were combined to predict cytomegalovirus infection status. HLA typing covered class I and class II loci at four-digit resolution. The study profiled the T cell repertoires of hundreds of subjects by immunosequencing and related them to cytomegalovirus serostatus. Four or five DR-DQ haplotypes were handled as single units for association and clustering, since linkage in the cohort was strong. All discovery cohort repertoires had been generated using a single sequencing platform. A later analysis re-analyzed previously published TCR beta repertoires from roughly 630 donors and added high-resolution HLA genotyping to study TCR occurrence patterns. Besides the first cohort of 666 subjects, a separate validation cohort made up of some 110 different subjects was used. In a later genetic analysis, genome-wide SNP genotypes for about three fifths of the 666 donors were used, and that subset was treated as a discovery cohort. To decide whether each TCR beta V gene segment behaved as functional or pseudogenic, an earlier analysis of some 570 of the donors relied on high-throughput TCR beta sequencing. On average, around 240,000 unique TCR beta nucleotide sequences were sequenced per donor among roughly 430 genotyped donors of the cohort, with 15% to 20% of those sequences being non-productive. Typing coverage differed by locus: A, B, C, DRB1 and DQB1 were typed in roughly 629-630 donors, DQA1 in about 500, DPA1 in 600 to 610, and DPB1 in just under 490. Donor age, sex, ethnicity and CMV serostatus were collected together with the repertoire data. What the authors observed across the whole study: According to a later analysis, most CMV-associated TCR beta chains appeared to be HLA-restricted, and the HLA associations seemed to be driven largely by CMV exposure. Immune exposure information for the cohort was limited to CMV serostatus. Only TCR beta chains were sequenced in this cohort, and the absence of alpha or paired-chain data limited detectable features. Several of the top co-occurrence clusters appeared to be linked to parvovirus B19, influenza, CMV and Epstein-Barr virus, according to a later analysis. In vitro tests confirmed that a few of the cytomegalovirus-associated TCR beta chains recognize cytomegalovirus antigens. In both the original and validation cohorts, the classifier was reported to diagnose cytomegalovirus status with high specificity and sensitivity. Because counts were too low, around 17 rarely observed V segments, including chromosome 9 orphons, were left out of the earlier analysis of about 500 of the donors. Compared with the roughly 700-donor mean, donors in an Asian-associated ancestry cluster had fewer N-insertions in productive TCRs, according to a later genetic analysis. Because HLA typing was unavailable for some donors at each locus, only the typed subset was used in association tests. In an earlier analysis of 500 to 650 of the donors, most TCR beta V segments appeared in productive rearrangements about 90% or about 30% of the time, broadly matching IMGT annotations. The 87-base-pair reads could not distinguish some IMGT-functional V segments, including TRBV6-2 and TRBV6-3, so those segments were excluded. At a false discovery rate of 0.05, a later analysis linked around 17,000 TCR beta sequences to specific HLA alleles. In a later analysis, TCR association rates were found to vary across HLA loci, with the most associated TCRs seen for DRB1 alleles and the fewest for HLA-C alleles. Linkage disequilibrium might explain the correlated functional status among segregating V segments, but an unknown experimental factor could not be ruled out. Strong co-occurrence of HLA alleles, especially DR and DQ, made assigning TCR associations to individual alleles difficult. According to the authors, the approach could potentially be generalized to other disease states and immunological phenotypes. In a later genetic analysis, a missense DCLRE1C variant was associated with V-gene and J-gene trimming of TCR beta chains, and the association was replicated in an independent cohort. A further reported finding was that TCR beta sequences accurately predicted the HLA-A and HLA-B alleles for most subjects in the first cohort. A total of 150 to 200 TCR beta chains were listed by the study as associated with cytomegalovirus. Presence/absence analyses assumed roughly uniform sequencing depth across donors, an assumption that may not hold. A cluster of highly shared sequence variants was judged likely to be a technical artifact of the sequencing pipeline. Compared with equally common non-associated chains, HLA-associated TCR beta chains in a later analysis were more clonally expanded and had lower generation probabilities. Most TCR sequences were seen in very few donors, while some public TCRs were found in many individuals.

The protocol used for the library was the immunoSEQ multiplex PCR assay. For the multiplex PCR, a mixture combining 60 forward primers for TCR Vbeta segments and 13 reverse primers for TCR Jbeta segments was used. The CDR3 region of rearranged TCR beta genes was amplified from genomic DNA with a multiplex PCR assay. The Illumina HiSeq System was used to sequence the amplified TCR beta libraries as 87-base-pair reads. The paper's processing steps were these. In a later analysis, some 80 million unique TCR beta chains were counted across the 650 to 700 repertoires, and roughly 11 million of these chains were shared by at least two donors. To remove PCR and sequencing errors, raw reads were error-corrected and collapsed into unique sequences using a nearest-neighbor algorithm that merged closely related sequences. Alignment of CDR3 sequences to IMGT reference sequences was used to assign V, D and J gene segments. Each retained sequence needed at least a six-nucleotide match to both a V gene segment and a J gene segment. A rearrangement counted as productive if the CDR3 had no stop codons and remained in frame with V and J, and every other rearrangement counted as non-productive. Following IMGT convention, CDR3 was defined as the stretch from the second conserved V-encoded cysteine up to the conserved J-encoded phenylalanine. The earlier analysis of 587 of the donors excluded sequences that lacked an unambiguous match to a single V gene segment. In an earlier analysis of approximately 550 of the donors, V segments were called functional above 56.7% productive rearrangements and were called segregating when the between-donor standard deviation exceeded 5%. A statistical classification framework was built for diagnosing cytomegalovirus status from the catalog of TCR beta chain sequences. In a later analysis, TCR nucleotide sequences were compared against IMGT/GENE-DB human TR gene sequences so that V and J genes could be assigned. In a later analysis, CDR3 sequences and most-parsimonious VDJ recombination scenarios were assigned using the TCRdist pipeline. A later analysis defined each TCR beta chain by its CDR3 amino acid sequence plus V-gene family, and excluded reads lacking a unique V-gene family. To address suspected cross-contamination and a sequencing artifact, a later analysis removed under 600 highly shared, low-generation-probability nucleotide sequences. In a later analysis, a clonal expansion index was calculated for each public chain from normalized within-repertoire ranks of inferred template counts. In a later analysis, generation probabilities were computed with a VDJ recombination model fitted to out-of-frame rearrangements, and the resulting probabilities were checked against IGoR. In a later analysis, hypergeometric tests were used to score TCR-TCR, TCR-HLA and TCR-CMV co-occurrence, with a repertoire-size bias correction applied to TCR pairs. False discovery rates were estimated in a later analysis by permuting HLA or CMV assignments 20 times. In a later analysis, co-occurring TCRs were grouped with DBSCAN, and TCRdist sequence similarity was added when clustering was performed within HLA-allele-positive subsets. For co-occurrence clustering, repertoires with fewer than 30,000 or more than 120,000 public chains were excluded, along with a handful of repertoires with anomalous nucleotide sharing. The table was pulled from immuneACCESS by TCRdb, which kept in-frame rearrangements only. Such tables lose some clones; where checked, under half of the loss comes from unresolved V genes, and the rest has no known cause. Clone size and V and J calls were adopted from that table, with D and trimming inferred from the DNA. This sample has about 160,000 clones in its table, and approximately 80% of those were observed once. The ten top clones hold roughly 6.3% of the sample.

V is reduced by 0 bases and J by 1 base, leaving a spacing of 8 bases between them. The CDR3 starts with the cysteine, ends with the phenylalanine, and has 15 residues. The only DNA kept is the CDR3, 45 bases in frame from the first base. The germline V gene encodes CDR1 SGDLS and CDR2 YYNGEE. The cohort was made up of roughly 670 healthy bone marrow donors. At the time of sampling, every cohort member was nominally healthy, though immune exposures that went unrecorded were likely present. The donor was CMV seropositive and belonged to the group of a few hundred seropositive cohort members. A peripheral blood sample was collected from each donor, and TCR beta sequencing was performed on peripheral blood mononuclear cells. The Qiagen DNeasy Blood Extraction Kit was used to extract genomic DNA from the blood cell samples. As to this clone: Its antigen is currently not known. No quality values exist for individual bases; no much larger clone is one base distant.

This receptor was taken from a male donor in good health and CMV-seropositive. Sequencing used PBMCs. The sequence links TRBV9 to TRBJ2-1; matching of 6 bases hints at TRBD2 as the D gene. The CDR3 amino acid sequence is: CASSVAGVSYNEQFF. The nucleotide sequence is TGTGCCAGCAGCGTAGCGGGAGTGTCCTACAATGAGCAGTTCTTC. The full variable domain, with segments outside the CDR3 supplied by the reference TRBV9 and TRBJ2-1 proteins, appears as DSGVTQTPKHLITATGQRVTLRCSPRSGDLSVYWYQQSLDQGLQFLIQYYNGEERAKGNILERFSAQQFPDLHSELNLSSLELGDSALYFCASSVAGVSYNEQFFGPGTRLTVL.